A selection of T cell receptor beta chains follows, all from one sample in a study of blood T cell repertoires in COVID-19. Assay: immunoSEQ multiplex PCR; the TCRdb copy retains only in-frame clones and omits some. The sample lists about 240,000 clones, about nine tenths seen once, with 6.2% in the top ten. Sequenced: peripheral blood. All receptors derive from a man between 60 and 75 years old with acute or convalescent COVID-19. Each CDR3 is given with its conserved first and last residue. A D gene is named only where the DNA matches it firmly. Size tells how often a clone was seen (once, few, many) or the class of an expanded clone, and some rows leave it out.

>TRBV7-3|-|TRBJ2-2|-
CASSLTSVNTGELFF
TGTGCCAGCAGCTTAACTAGCGTTAACACCGGGGAGCTGTTTTTT
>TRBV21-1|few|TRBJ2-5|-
CASSIGLAGVVRHQETQYF
TGTGCCAGCAGCATAGGGCTAGCGGGAGTGGTACGCCACCAAGAGACCCAGTACTTC
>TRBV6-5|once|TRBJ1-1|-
CASTLTVNTEAFF
TGTGCCAGCACCTTGACAGTGAACACTGAAGCTTTCTTT
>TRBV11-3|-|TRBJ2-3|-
CASSGGASTDTQYF
TGTGCCAGCTCGGGCGGGGCCTCCACAGATACGCAGTATTTT
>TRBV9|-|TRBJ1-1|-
CASSVGLVESEAFF
TGTGCCAGCAGCGTAGGCCTAGTCGAATCTGAAGCTTTCTTT
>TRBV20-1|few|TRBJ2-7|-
CSASRDTSYEQYF
TGCAGTGCTAGTCGGGACACTTCCTACGAGCAGTACTTC
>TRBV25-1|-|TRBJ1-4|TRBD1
CASSESPGGIEKLFF
TGTGCCAGCAGTGAATCCCCAGGGGGAATTGAAAAACTGTTTTTT
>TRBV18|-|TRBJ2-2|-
CASSLDRNTGELFF
TGTGCCAGCTCCCTCGACAGAAACACCGGGGAGCTGTTTTTT
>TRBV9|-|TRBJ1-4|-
CASSAGPSTGNEKLFF
TGTGCCAGCAGCGCCGGCCCCTCGACGGGTAATGAAAAACTGTTTTTT
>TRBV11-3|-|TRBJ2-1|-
CASSLDNKIALPYNEQFF
TGTGCCAGCAGCTTAGACAATAAGATAGCCTTACCCTACAATGAGCAGTTCTTC
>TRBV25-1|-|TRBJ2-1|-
CASSETGNNEQFF
TGTGCCAGCAGTGAGACGGGAAACAATGAGCAGTTCTTC
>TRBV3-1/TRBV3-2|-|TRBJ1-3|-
CASSHPGVSSGNTIYF
TGTGCCAGCAGCCACCCCGGGGTCTCCTCTGGAAACACCATATATTTT
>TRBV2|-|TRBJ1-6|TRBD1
CASSRDRGPNSPLHF
TGTGCCAGTTCCCGGGACAGGGGGCCAAATTCACCCCTCCACTTT
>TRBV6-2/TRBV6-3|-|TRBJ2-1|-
CASSSGGQPIYNEQFF
TGTGCCAGCAGTTCCGGGGGGCAGCCGATCTACAATGAGCAGTTCTTC
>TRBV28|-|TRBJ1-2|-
CASTSTRGGADGYTF
TGTGCCAGCACTTCAACCCGCGGGGGGGCAGATGGCTACACCTTC
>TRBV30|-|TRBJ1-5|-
CAWSPRGGQPQHF
TGTGCCTGGAGTCCGCGGGGCGGTCAGCCCCAGCATTTT
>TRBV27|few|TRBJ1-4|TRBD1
CASSLAGTAAEKLFF
TGTGCCAGCAGTTTAGCGGGGACAGCAGCTGAAAAACTGTTTTTT
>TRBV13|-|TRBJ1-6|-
CASSEDVSDSPLHF
TGTGCCAGCAGCGAGGATGTTTCGGATTCACCCCTCCACTTT
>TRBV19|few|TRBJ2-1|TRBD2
CASSFREGSYNEQFF
TGTGCCAGTAGTTTTCGGGAGGGCTCCTACAATGAGCAGTTCTTC
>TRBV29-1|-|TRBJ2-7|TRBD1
CSTARGTSDEQYF
TGCAGCACGGCCAGGGGGACCAGCGACGAGCAGTACTTC
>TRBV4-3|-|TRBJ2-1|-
CASSQYRDLTYNEQFF
TGCGCCAGCAGCCAATACCGGGACTTAACCTACAATGAGCAGTTCTTC
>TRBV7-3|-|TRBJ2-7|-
CASSERVGEQYF
TGTGCCAGCAGCGAGCGGGTCGGGGAGCAGTACTTC
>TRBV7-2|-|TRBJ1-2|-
CASSLDDRYYGYTF
TGTGCCAGCAGCTTAGATGACAGATACTATGGCTACACCTTC
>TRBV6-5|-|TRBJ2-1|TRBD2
CASSKRGAYNEQFF
TGTGCCAGCAGCAAGCGGGGGGCATACAATGAGCAGTTCTTC
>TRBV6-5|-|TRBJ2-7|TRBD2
CASRGDYIYEQYF
TGTGCCAGCAGGGGGGACTATATCTACGAGCAGTACTTC
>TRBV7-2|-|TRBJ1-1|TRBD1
CASSFDRGGTEAFF
TGTGCCAGCAGCTTCGACAGGGGCGGAACTGAAGCTTTCTTT
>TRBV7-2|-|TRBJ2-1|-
CASSPRSHEQFF
TGTGCCAGCAGCCCGAGATCGCATGAGCAGTTCTTC
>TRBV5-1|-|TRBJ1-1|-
CASSYESVNTEAFF
TGCGCCAGCAGCTATGAATCGGTCAACACTGAAGCTTTCTTT
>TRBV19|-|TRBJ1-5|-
CASCLQGYNQPQHF
TGTGCCAGCTGCTTACAGGGATATAATCAGCCCCAGCATTTT
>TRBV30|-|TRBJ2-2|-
CAWSVRSTGELFF
TGTGCCTGGAGTGTACGGTCCACCGGGGAGCTGTTTTTT
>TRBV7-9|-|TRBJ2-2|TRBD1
CASSGTGENTGELFF
TGTGCCAGCAGCGGGACAGGGGAAAACACCGGGGAGCTGTTTTTT
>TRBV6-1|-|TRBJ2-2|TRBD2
CASSESAPGLAGATGELFF
TGTGCCAGCAGTGAATCCGCCCCTGGACTAGCGGGAGCCACCGGGGAGCTGTTTTTT
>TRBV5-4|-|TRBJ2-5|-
CASSHPWEGGETQYF
TGTGCCAGCAGCCACCCGTGGGAGGGGGGAGAGACCCAGTACTTC
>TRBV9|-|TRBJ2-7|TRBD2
CASSVVPTSDEQYF
TGTGCCAGCAGCGTAGTCCCCACTAGCGACGAGCAGTACTTC
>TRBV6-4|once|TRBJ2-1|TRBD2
CASSLSGRTYNEQFF
TGTGCCAGCAGTTTGAGCGGGAGAACCTACAATGAGCAGTTCTTC
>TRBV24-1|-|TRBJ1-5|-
CATSDAGVNSNQPQHF
TGTGCCACCAGTGACGCAGGGGTCAATAGCAATCAGCCCCAGCATTTT
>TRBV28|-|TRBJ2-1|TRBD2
CASKLAGGDEQFF
TGTGCCAGCAAATTAGCGGGAGGGGATGAGCAGTTCTTC
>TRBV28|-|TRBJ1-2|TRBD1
CASKRRQGITNYGYTF
TGTGCCAGCAAGAGGAGACAGGGCATTACTAACTATGGCTACACCTTC
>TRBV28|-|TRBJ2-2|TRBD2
CASSLIRGDTGELFF
TGTGCCAGCAGTTTGATTCGGGGGGACACCGGGGAGCTGTTTTTT
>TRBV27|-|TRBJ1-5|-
CASSFVDQPQHF
TGTGCCAGCAGTTTTGTAGATCAGCCCCAGCATTTT
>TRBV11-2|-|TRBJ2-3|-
CASSLGRVSSARGPDTQYF
TGTGCCAGCAGCTTAGGGCGTGTATCGTCTGCTCGAGGGCCAGATACGCAGTATTTT
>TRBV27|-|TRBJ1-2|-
CASSPTGLRGYTF
TGTGCCAGCAGCCCGACAGGCCTGCGAGGCTACACCTTC
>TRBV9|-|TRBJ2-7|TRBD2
CASSPVKGGSSYEQYF
TGTGCCAGCAGCCCGGTCAAGGGCGGGAGTTCCTACGAGCAGTACTTC
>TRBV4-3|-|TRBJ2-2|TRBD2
CASSQDLGLAAANTGELFF
TGCGCCAGCAGCCAAGATTTAGGTCTAGCGGCAGCGAACACCGGGGAGCTGTTTTTT
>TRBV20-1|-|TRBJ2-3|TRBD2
CSASTSGSGKTDTQYF
TGCAGTGCTAGTACTAGCGGGAGCGGCAAGACAGATACGCAGTATTTT
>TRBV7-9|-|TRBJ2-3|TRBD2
CASSPRLASTDTQYF
TGTGCCAGCAGCCCCCGACTAGCGAGCACAGATACGCAGTATTTT
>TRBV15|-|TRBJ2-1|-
CATSRGAGEGYNEQFF
TGTGCCACCAGCAGAGGGGCAGGGGAGGGCTACAATGAGCAGTTCTTC
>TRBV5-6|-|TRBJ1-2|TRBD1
CASRPGGTGGYGYTF
TGTGCCAGCAGACCGGGTGGAACAGGGGGTTATGGCTACACCTTC
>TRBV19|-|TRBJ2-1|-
CASSIPVGGEQFF
TGTGCCAGTAGTATTCCGGTGGGAGGCGAGCAGTTCTTC
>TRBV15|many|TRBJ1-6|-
CATSVEKGTGSPLHF
TGTGCCACCAGCGTTGAGAAAGGGACTGGGTCACCCCTCCACTTT
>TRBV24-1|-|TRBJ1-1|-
CATSPGRGQVNTEAFF
TGTGCCACCAGCCCGGGGAGGGGCCAAGTTAACACTGAAGCTTTCTTT
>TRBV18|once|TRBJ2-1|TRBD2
CASSPGEGRDLDEQFF
TGTGCCAGCTCACCGGGGGAGGGCCGAGATCTCGATGAGCAGTTCTTC
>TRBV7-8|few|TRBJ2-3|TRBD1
CASSPKFGTGSSTDTQYF
TGTGCCAGCAGCCCGAAATTCGGGACAGGGAGTAGCACAGATACGCAGTATTTT
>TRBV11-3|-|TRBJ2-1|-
CASSTGSDEQFF
TGTGCCAGCAGTACAGGGTCGGATGAGCAGTTCTTC
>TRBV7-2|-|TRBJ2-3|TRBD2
CASRTSGRDTDTQYF
TGTGCCAGCAGGACTAGCGGGAGGGACACAGATACGCAGTATTTT
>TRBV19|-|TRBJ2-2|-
CASSTRTGLAGPGELFF
TGTGCCAGTAGTACTAGGACAGGGCTAGCGGGGCCCGGGGAGCTGTTTTTT